A single T cell receptor (beta chain) is shown here with its context. Authors' processing steps: Researchers report that nucleated cell counts were estimated from reference gene primer amplification. The method was immunoSEQ multiplex PCR; TCRdb's version includes in-frame clones alone and lacks a portion of them. V, J and clone size reflect that table, while D and trimming were determined from the DNA. The table shows about 59,000 clones, with around 86% occurring only once. This specimen belongs to a study of blood T cell repertoires in COVID-19. The sequence came from a woman older than 75 with active or convalescent COVID-19. The material sequenced was peripheral blood.

The CDR3 coding sequence is TGTGCCAGCAGGTTGACAGCGGGTGAGACCCAGTACTTC. Its translation is CASRLTAGETQYF. The chain couples TRBV12-3 or TRBV12-4 to TRBJ2-5; the D gene is possibly TRBD2 (6 bases). This CDR3 has 13 amino acids. V gave up 6 bases and J gave up 5 bases, with 13 bases separating them.